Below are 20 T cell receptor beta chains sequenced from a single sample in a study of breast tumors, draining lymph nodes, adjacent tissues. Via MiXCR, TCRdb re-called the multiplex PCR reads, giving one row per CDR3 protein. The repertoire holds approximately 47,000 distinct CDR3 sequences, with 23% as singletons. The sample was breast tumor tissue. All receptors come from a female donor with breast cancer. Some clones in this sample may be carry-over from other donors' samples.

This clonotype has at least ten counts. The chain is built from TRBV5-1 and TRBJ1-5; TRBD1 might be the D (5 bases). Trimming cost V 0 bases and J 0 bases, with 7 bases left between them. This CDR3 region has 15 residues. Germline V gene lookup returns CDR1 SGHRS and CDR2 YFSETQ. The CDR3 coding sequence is TGCGCCAGCAGCTTGGAGGGGTTTAGCAATCAGCCCCAGCATTTT. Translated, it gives CASSLEGFSNQPQHF.

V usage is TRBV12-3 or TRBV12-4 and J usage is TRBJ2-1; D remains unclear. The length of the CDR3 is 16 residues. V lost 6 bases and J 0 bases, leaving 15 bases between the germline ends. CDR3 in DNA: TGTGCCAGCAGGTACAACCTGGGTGCCTCCTACAATGAGCAGTTCTTC. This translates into CASRYNLGASYNEQFF.

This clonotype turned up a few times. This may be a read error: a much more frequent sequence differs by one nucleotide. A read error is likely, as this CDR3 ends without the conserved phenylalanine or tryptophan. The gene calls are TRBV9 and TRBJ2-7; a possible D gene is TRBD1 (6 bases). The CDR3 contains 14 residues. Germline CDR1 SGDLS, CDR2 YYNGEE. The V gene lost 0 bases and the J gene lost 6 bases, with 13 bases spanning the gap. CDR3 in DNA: TGTGCCAGCAGCGTAGTTCCAGGGGTGGGCGAGCAGTACCTC. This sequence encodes CASSVVPGVGEQYL.

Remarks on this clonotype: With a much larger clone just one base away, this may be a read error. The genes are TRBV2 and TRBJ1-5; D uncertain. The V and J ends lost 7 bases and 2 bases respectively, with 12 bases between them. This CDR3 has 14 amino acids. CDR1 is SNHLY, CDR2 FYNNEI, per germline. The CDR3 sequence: CASMLQRGNQPQHF. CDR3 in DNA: TGTGCCAGCATGCTCCAGAGGGGCAATCAGCCCCAGCATTTT.

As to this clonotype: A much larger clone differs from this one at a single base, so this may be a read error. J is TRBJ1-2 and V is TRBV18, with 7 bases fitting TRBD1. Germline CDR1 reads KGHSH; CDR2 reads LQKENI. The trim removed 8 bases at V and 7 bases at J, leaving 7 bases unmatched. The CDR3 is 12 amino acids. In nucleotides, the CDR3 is TGTGCCAGCCCACACAGGGGAGCTGGCTACACCTTC. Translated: CASPHRGAGYTF.

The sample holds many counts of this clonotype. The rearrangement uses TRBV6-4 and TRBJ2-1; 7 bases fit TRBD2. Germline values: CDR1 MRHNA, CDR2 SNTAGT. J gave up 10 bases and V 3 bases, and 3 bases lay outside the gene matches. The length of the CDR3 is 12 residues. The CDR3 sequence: CASSDRGGEQFF. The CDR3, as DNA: TGTGCCAGCAGTGATCGGGGAGGGGAGCAGTTCTTC.

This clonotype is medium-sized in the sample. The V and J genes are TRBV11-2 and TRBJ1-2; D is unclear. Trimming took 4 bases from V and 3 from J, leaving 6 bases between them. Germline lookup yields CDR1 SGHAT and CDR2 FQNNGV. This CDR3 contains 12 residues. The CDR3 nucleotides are TGTGCCAGCAGCTCACCTCACTATGGCTACACCTTC. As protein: CASSSPHYGYTF.

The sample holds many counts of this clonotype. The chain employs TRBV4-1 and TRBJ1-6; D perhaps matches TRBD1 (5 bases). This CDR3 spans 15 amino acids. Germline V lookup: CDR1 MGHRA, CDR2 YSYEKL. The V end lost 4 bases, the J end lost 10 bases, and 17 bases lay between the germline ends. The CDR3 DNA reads TGCGCCAGCAGCCTTGGAGAAGCCGGGGGGTCACCCCTCCACTTT. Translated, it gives CASSLGEAGGSPLHF.

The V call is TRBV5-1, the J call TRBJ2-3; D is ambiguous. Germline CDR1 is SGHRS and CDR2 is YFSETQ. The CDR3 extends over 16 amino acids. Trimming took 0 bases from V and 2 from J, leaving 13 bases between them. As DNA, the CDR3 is TGCGCCAGCAGCTTGGATCTGGGGATTAACACAGATACGCAGTATTTT. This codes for CASSLDLGINTDTQYF. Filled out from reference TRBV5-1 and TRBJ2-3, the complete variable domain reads KAGVTQTPRYLIKTRGQQVTLSCSPISGHRSVSWYQQTPGQGLQFLFEYFSETQRNKGNFPGRFSGRQFSNSRSEMNVSTLELGDSALYLCASSLDLGINTDTQYFGPGTRLTVL.

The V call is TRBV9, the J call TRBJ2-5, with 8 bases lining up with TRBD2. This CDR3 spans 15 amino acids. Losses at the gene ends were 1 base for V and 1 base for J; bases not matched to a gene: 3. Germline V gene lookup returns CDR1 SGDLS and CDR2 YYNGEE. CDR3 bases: TGTGCCAGCAGCGTAAATAGCGGGGCCCAAGAGACCCAGTACTTC. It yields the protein CASSVNSGAQETQYF.

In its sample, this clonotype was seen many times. CDR3 nucleotides: TGTGCCAGCCGATCGGGTTCGTGGAGCAATCAGCCCCAGCATTTT. It is translated as CASRSGSWSNQPQHF. The chain carries TRBV6-5 and TRBJ1-5; D unresolved. The germline gives CDR1 MNHEY, CDR2 SVGAGI. The CDR3 has 15 amino acids. The V end lost 8 bases, the J end lost 1 base, and 15 bases lay between the germline ends.

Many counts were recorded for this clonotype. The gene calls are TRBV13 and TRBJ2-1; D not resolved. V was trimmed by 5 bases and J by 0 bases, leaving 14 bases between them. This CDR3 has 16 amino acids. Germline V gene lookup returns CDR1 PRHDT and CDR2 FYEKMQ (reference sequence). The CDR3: CASSPTTSSSYNEQFF. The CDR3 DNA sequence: TGTGCCAGCAGCCCCACCACCTCAAGCTCCTACAATGAGCAGTTCTTC.

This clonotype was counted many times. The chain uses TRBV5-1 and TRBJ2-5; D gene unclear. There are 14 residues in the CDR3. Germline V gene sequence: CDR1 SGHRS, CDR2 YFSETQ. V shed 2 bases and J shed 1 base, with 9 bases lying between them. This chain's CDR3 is CASSFTAGQETQYF. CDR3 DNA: TGCGCCAGCAGCTTTACGGCCGGCCAAGAGACCCAGTACTTC.

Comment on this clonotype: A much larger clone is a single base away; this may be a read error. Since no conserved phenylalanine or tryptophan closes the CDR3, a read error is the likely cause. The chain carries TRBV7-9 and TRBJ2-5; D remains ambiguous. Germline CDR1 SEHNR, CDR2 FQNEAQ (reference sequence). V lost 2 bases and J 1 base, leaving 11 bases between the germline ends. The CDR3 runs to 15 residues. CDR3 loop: CASSLLKAFQETQYV. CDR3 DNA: TGTGCCAGCAGCTTATTAAAGGCCTTCCAAGAGACCCAGTACGTC.

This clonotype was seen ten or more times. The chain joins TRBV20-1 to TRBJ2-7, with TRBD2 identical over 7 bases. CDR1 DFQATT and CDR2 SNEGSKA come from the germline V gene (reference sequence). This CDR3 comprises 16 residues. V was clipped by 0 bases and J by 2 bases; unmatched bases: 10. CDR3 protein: CSARDWSGLAAYEQYF. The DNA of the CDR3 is TGCAGTGCTAGAGATTGGAGCGGTCTAGCGGCCTACGAGCAGTACTTC.

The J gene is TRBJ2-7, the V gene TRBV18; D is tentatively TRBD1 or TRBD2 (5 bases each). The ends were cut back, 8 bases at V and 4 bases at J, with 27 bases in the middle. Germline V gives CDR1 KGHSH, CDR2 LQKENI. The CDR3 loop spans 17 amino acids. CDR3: CASPLSRDPQSEYEQYF. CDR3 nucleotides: TGTGCCAGCCCGTTATCTCGGGACCCACAGTCGGAGTACGAGCAGTACTTC.

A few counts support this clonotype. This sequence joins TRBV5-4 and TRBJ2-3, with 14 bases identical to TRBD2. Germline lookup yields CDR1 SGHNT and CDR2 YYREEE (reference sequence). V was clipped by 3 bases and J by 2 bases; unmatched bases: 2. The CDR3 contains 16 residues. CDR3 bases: TGTGCCAGCAGCTCGGGACTAGCGGGAGACACAGATACGCAGTATTTT. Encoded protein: CASSSGLAGDTDTQYF.

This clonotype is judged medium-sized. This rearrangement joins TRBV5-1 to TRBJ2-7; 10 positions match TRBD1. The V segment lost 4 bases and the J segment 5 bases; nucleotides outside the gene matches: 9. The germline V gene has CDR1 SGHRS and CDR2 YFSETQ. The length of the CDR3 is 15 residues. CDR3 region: CASSIRQGAFNEQYF. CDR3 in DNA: TGCGCCAGCAGCATCCGACAGGGGGCTTTCAACGAGCAGTACTTC.

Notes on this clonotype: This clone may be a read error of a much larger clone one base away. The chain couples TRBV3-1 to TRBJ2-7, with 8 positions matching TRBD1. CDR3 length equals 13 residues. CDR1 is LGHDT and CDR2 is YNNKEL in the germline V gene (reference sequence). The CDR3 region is CANSSHRGSVQYF. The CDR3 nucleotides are TGTGCCAACAGCTCACACAGGGGGTCAGTGCAGTACTTC.

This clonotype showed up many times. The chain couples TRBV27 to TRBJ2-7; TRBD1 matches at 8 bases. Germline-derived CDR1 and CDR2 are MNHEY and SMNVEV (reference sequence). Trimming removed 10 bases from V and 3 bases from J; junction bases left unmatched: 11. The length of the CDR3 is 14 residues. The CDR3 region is CAIVRTGSSYEQYF. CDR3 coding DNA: TGTGCCATCGTGCGGACAGGGAGTAGCTACGAGCAGTACTTC.